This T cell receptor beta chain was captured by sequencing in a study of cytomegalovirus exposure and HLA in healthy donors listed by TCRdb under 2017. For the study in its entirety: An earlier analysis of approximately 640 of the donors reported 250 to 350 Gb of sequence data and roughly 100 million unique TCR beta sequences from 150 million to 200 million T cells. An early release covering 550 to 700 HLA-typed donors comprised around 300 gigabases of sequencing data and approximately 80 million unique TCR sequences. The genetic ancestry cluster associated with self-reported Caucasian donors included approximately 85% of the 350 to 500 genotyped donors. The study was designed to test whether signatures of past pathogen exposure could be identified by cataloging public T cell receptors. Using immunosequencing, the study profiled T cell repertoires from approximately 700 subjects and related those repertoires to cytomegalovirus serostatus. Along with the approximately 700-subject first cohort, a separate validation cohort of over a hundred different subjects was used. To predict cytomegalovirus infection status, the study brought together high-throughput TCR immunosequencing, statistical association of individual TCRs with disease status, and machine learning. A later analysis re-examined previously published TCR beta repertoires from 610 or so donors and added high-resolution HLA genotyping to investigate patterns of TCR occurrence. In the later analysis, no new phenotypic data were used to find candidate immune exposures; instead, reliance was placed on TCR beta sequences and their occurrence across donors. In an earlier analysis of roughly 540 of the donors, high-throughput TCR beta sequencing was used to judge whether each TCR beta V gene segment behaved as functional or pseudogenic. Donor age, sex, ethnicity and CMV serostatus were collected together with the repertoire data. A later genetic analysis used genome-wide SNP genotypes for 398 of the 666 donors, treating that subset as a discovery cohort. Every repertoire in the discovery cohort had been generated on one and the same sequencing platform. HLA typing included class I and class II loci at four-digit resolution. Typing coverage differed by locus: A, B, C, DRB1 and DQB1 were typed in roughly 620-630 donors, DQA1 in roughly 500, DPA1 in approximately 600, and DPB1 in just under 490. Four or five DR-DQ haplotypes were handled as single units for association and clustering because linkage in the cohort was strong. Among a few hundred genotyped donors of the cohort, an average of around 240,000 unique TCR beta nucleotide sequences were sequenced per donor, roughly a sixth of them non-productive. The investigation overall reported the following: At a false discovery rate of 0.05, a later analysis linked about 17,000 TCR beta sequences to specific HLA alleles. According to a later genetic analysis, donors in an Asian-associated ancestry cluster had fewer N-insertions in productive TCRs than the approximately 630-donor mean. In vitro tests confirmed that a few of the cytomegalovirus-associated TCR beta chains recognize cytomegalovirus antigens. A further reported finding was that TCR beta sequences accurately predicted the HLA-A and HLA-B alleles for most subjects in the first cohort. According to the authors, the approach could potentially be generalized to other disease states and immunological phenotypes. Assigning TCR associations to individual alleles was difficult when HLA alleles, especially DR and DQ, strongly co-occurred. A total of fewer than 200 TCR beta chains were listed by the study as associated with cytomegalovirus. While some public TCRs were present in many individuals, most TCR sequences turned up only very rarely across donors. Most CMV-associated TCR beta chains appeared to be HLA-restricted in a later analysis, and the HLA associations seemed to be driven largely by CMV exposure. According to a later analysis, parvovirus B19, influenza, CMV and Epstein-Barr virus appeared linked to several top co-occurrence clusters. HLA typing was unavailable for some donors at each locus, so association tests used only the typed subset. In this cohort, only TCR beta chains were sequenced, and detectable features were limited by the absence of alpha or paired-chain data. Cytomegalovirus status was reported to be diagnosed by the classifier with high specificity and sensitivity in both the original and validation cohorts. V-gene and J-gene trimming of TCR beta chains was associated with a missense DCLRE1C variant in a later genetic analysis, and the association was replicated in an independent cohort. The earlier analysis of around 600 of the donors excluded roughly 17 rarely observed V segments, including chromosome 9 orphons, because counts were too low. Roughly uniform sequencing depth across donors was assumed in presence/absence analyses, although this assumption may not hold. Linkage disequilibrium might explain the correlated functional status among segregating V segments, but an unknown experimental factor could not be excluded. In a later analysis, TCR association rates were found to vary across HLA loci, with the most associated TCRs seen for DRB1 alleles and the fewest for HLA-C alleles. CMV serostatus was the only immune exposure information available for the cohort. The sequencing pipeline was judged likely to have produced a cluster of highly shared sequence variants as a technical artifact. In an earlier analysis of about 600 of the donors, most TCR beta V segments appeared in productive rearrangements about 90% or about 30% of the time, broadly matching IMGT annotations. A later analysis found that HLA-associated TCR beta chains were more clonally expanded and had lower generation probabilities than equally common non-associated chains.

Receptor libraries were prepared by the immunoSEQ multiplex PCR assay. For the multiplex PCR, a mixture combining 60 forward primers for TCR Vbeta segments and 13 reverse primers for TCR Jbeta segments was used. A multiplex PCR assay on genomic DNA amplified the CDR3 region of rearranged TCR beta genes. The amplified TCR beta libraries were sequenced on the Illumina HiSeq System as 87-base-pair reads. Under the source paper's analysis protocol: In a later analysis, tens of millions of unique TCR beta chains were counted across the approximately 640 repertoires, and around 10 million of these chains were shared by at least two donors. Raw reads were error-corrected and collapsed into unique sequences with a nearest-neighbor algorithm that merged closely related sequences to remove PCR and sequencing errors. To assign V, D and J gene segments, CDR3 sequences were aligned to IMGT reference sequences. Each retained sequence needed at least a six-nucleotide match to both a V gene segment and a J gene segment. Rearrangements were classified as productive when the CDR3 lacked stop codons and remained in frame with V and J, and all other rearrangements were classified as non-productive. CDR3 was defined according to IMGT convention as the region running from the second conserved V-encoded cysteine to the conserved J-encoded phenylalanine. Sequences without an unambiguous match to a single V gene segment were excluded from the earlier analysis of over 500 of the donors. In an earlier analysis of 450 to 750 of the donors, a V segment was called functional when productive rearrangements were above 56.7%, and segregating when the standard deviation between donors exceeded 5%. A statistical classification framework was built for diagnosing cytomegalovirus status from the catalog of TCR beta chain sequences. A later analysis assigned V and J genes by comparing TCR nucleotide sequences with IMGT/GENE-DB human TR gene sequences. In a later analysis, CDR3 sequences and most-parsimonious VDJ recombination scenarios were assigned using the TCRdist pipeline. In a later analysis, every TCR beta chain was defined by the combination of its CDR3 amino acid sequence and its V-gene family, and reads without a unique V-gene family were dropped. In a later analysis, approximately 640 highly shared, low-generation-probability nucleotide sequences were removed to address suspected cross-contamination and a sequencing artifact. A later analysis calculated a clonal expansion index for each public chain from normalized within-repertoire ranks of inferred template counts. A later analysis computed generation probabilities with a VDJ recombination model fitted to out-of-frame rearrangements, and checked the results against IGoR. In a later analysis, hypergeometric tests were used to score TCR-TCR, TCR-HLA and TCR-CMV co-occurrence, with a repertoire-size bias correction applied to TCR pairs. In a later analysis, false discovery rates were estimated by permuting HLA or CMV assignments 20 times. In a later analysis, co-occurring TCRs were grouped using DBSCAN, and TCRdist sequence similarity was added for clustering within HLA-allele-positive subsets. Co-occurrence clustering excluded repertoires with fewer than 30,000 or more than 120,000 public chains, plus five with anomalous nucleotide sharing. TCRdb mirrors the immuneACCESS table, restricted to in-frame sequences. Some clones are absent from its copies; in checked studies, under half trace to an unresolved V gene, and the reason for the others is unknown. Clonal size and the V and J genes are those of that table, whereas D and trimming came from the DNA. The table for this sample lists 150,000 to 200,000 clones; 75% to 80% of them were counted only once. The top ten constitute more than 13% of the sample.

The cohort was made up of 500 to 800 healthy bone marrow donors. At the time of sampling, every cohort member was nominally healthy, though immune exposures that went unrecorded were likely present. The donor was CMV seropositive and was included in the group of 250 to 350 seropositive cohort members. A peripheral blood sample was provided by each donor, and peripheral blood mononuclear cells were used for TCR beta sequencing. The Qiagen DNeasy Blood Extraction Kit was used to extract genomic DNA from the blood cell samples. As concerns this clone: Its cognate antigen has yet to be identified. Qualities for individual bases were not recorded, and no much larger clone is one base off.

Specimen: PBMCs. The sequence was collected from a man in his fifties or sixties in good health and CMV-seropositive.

The sequenced DNA is TGCGCCAGCAGCCTCCGACAGGGTGGAAACATTCAGTACTTC. Its product reads: CASSLRQGGNIQYF. The chain joins TRBV4-1 to TRBJ2-4, with 7 bases matching TRBD1. V loses 4 bases at its end and J loses 6 bases; junction bases beyond the gene matches: 6. Measured from the cysteine to the phenylalanine, the CDR3 is 14 residues long. Of all the DNA, just the CDR3 is kept, 42 bases in frame from base 1. CDR1 MGHRA and CDR2 YSYEKL are derived from the germline V gene.